In this sample, the clone carrying this T cell receptor (beta chain) turned up many times. The antigen remains undetermined. CDR1 is SGHTA and CDR2 is FQGNSA in the germline V gene. V dropped 5 bases and J dropped 2; count of bases not matched to a gene: 3. The CDR3 length is 15 residues. The data stem from a study of CD8 T cells in ankylosing spondylitis. Study-level findings and limits: Seven to nine highly homologous variants made up a TCR beta motif, and this motif appeared characteristic of ankylosing spondylitis blood. CD8+ by phenotype, disease-linked clones were relatively rare in peripheral blood.

Quantitative 5'-RACE was performed with molecular barcodes, and it yielded the TCR beta libraries. TCRdb passed the 5' RACE reads through MiXCR, listing each CDR3 protein once. The sample lists more than 300,000 distinct CDR3 sequences; 8% were seen once. The rearrangement uses TRBV7-2 and TRBJ2-3; 11 bases agree with TRBD2. The sequenced sample was blood, either unsorted or a sorted T cell fraction (not recorded which). This receptor was obtained from a male donor with ankylosing spondylitis. The CDR3 sequence: CASSPGLAATDTQYF. In nucleotides, the CDR3 is TGTGCCAGCAGCCCGGGACTAGCGGCCACAGATACGCAGTATTTT.